This TCR beta chain was retrieved from a study of PD-1 blockade in classical Hodgkin lymphoma. Some clones are missing from TCRdb's copy, which holds only in-frame ones; the method was immunoSEQ multiplex PCR. The sample gives about 110,000 clones, 80% to 90% of which show up once; 20% is in the top ten. Relapse was seen in all patients after autologous stem cell transplantation, and brentuximab vedotin exposure was variable. The specimen was peripheral blood mononuclear cells (PBMCs), collected before the second cycle of nivolumab. The sequence was obtained from a human donor with classical Hodgkin lymphoma.

The CDR3 DNA follows: TGTGCCAGCAGCCCAAACCTAGCGGGGGGTGAGACCCAGTACTTC. Residues: CASSPNLAGGETQYF. The genes are TRBV7-2 and TRBJ2-5; TRBD2 aligns across 11 bases. V was clipped by 5 bases and J by 5 bases; unmatched bases: 7. Germline V CDR1 and CDR2: SGHTA, FQGNSA. The CDR3 spans 15 residues. Full variable domain (missing parts from reference TRBV7-2 and TRBJ2-5): GAGVSQSPSNKVTEKGKDVELRCDPISGHTALYWYRQSLGQGLEFLIYFQGNSAPDKSGLPSDRFSAERTGGSVSTLTIQRTQQEDSAVYLCASSPNLAGGETQYFGPGTRLLVL.